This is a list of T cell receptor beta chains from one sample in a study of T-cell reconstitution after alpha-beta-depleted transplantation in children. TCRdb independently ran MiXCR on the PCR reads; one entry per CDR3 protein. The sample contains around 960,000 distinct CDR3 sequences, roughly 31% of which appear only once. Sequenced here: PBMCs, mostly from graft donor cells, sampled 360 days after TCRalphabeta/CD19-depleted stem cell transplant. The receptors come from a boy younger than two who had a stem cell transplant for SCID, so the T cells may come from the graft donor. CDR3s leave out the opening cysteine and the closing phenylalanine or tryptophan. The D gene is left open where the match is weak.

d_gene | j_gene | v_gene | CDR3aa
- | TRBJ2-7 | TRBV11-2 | ASSSRHLYEQY
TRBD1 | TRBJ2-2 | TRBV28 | ASTLRDRSTGELF
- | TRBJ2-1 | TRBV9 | ASSVALRDEQF
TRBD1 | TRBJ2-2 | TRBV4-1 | ASSGRDRGIDTGELF
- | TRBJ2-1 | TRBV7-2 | ASSPGQTSYNEQF
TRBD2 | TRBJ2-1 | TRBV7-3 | ASSLMPGTSGDVGEQF
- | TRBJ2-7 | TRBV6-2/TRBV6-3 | ASSQLRLGSYEQY
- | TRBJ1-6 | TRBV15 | ATSRDTGKGSPLH
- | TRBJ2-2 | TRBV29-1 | SVEVGRVGTGELF
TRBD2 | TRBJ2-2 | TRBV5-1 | ASSLGLAGVNTGELF
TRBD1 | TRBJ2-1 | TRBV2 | ASSGTGVGNEQF
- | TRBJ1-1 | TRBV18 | ASSPRPGVLGTEAF
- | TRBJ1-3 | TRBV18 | ASSPGPGDTIY
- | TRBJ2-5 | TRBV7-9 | ASSLALRDKETQY
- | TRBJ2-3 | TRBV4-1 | ASSRKGGGGTDTQY
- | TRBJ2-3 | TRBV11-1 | ASSLPGLASPSTDTQY
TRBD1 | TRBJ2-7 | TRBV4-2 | ASSSDRPHEQY
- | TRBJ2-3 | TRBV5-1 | ASSSATGTDTQY
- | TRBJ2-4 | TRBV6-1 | ASSKQGVAKNIQY
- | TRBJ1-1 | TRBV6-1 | ASSPQTGSGTEAF
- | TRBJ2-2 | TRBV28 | ASIPWGHENTGELF